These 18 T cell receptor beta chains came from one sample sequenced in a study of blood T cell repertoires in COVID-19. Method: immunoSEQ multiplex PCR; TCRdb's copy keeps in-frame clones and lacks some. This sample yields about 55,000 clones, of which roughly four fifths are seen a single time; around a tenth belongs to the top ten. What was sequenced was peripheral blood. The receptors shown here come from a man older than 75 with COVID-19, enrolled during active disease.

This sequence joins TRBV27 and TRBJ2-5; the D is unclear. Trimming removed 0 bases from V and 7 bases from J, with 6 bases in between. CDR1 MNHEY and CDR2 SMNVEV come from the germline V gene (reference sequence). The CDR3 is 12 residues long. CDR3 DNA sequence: TGTGCCAGCAGTTTATCGTCGGGGACCCAGTACTTC. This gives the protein CASSLSSGTQYF.

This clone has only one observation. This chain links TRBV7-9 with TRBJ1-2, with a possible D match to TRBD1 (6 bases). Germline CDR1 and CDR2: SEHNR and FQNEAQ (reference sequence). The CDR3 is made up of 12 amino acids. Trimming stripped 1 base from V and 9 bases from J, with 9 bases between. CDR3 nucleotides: TGTGCCAGCAGCTTAGAGACAGGTCGCTACACCTTC. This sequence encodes CASSLETGRYTF.

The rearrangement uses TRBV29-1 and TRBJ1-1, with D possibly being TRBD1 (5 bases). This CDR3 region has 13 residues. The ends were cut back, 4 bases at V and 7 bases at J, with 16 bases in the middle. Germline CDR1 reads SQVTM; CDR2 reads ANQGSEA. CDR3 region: CSVVQSAGVEAFF. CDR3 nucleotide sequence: TGCAGCGTTGTGCAGTCGGCGGGGGTTGAAGCTTTCTTT.

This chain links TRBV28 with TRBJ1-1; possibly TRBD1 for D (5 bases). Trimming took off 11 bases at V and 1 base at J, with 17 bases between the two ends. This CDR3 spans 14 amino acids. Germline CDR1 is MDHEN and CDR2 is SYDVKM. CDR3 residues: CAARAQGSNTEAFF. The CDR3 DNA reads TGTGCCGCTCGGGCCCAGGGCTCGAACACTGAAGCTTTCTTT. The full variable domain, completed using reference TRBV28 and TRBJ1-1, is DVKVTQSSRYLVKRTGEKVFLECVQDMDHENMFWYRQDPGLGLRLIYFSYDVKMKEKGDIPEGYSVSREKKERFSLILESASTNQTSMYLCAARAQGSNTEAFFGQGTRLTVV.

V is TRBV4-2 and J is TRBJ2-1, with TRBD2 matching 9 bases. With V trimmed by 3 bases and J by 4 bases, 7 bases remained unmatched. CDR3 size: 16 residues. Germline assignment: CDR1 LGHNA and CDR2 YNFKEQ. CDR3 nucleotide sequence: TGTGCCAGCAGCCAGGAGGGACTAGCTCGATACAATGAGCAGTTCTTC. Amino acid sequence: CASSQEGLARYNEQFF.

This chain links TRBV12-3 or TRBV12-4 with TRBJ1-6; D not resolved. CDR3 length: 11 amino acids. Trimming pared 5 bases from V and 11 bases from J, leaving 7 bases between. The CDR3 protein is CASSQKTPLHF. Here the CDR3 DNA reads TGTGCCAGCAGTCAGAAAACACCCCTCCACTTT.

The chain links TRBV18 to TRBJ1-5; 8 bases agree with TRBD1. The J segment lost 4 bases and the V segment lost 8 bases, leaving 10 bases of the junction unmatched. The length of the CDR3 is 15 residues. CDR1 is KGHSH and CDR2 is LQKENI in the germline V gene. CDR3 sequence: CASTQDRASNQPQHF. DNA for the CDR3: TGTGCCAGCACCCAGGACAGGGCGTCGAATCAGCCCCAGCATTTT. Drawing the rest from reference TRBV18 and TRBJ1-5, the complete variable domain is NAGVMQNPRHLVRRRGQEARLRCSPMKGHSHVYWYRQLPEEGLKFMVYLQKENIIDESGMPKERFSAEFPKEGPSILRIQQVVRGDSAAYFCASTQDRASNQPQHFGDGTRLSIL.

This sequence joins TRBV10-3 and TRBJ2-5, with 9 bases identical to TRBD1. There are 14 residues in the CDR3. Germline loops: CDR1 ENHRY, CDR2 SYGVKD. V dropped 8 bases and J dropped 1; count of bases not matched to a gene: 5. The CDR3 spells CAIGATGGQETQYF. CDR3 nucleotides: TGTGCCATCGGGGCGACAGGGGGCCAAGAGACCCAGTACTTC.

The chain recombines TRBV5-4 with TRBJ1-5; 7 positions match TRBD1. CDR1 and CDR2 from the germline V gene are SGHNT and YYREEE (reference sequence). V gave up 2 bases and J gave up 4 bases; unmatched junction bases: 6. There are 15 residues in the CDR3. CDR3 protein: CASSLGRGSNQPQHF. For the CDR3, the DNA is TGTGCCAGCAGCTTAGGCAGGGGGTCGAATCAGCCCCAGCATTTT. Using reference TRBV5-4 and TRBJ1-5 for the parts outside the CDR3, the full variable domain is ETGVTQSPTHLIKTRGQQVTLRCSSQSGHNTVSWYQQALGQGPQFIFQYYREEENGRGNFPPRFSGLQFPNYSSELNVNALELDDSALYLCASSLGRGSNQPQHFGDGTRLSIL.

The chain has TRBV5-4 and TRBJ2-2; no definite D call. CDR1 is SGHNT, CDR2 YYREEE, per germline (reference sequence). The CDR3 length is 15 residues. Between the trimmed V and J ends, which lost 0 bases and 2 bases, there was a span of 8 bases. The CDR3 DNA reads TGTGCCAGCAGCTTGGACCAGACTAACACCGGGGAGCTGTTTTTT. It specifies CASSLDQTNTGELFF.

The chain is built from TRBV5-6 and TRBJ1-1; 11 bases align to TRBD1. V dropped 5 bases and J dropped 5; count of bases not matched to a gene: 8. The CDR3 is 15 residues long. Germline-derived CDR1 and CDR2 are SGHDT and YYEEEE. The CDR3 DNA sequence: TGTGCCAGCAGACGACCCTGGGACAGGGGGACTGAAGCTTTCTTT. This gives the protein CASRRPWDRGTEAFF.

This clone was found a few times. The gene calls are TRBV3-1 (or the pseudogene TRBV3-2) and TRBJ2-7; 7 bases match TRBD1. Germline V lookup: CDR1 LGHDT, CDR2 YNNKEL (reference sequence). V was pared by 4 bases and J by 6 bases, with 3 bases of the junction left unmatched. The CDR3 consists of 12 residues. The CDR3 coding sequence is TGTGCCAGCAGCCTGCCAGGGGGCGAGCAGTACGTC. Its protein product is CASSLPGGEQYV.

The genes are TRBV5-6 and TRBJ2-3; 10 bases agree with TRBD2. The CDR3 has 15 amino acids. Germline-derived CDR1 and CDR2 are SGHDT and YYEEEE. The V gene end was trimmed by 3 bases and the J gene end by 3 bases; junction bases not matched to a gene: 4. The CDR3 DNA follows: TGTGCCAGCAGCTCCCTAGCGGGAGTGACAGATACGCAGTATTTT. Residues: CASSSLAGVTDTQYF.

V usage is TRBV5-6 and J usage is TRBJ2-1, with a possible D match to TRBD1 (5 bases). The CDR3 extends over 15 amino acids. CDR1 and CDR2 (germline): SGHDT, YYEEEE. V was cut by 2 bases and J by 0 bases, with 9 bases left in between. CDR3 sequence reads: CASSFDRISYNEQFF. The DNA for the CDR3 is TGTGCCAGCAGCTTCGACAGAATCTCCTACAATGAGCAGTTCTTC. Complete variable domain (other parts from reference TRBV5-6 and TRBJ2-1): DAGVTQSPTHLIKTRGQQVTLRCSPKSGHDTVSWYQQALGQGPQFIFQYYEEEERQRGNFPDRFSGHQFPNYSSELNVNALLLGDSALYLCASSFDRISYNEQFFGPGTRLTVL.

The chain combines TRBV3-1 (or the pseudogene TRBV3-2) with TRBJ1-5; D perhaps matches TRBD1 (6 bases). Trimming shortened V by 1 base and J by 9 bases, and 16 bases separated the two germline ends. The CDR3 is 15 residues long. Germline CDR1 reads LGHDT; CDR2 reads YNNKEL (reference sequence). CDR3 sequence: CASSQGSQGESPQHF. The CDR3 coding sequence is TGTGCCAGCAGCCAAGGCTCACAGGGAGAATCGCCCCAGCATTTT.

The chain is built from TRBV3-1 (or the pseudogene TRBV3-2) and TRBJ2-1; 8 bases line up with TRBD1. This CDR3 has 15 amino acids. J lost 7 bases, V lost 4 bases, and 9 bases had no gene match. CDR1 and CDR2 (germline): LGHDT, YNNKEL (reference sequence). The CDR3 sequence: CASSRRTGQGNEQFF. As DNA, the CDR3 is TGTGCCAGCAGCCGCCGGACAGGGCAGGGAAATGAGCAGTTCTTC.

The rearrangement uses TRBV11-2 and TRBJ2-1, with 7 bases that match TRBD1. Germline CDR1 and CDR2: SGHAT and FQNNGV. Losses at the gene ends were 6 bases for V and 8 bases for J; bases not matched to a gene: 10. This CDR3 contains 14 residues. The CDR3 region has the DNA TGTGCCAGCAGTCTGAGGGGGCCCGCGGATGAGCAGTTCTTC. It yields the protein CASSLRGPADEQFF.

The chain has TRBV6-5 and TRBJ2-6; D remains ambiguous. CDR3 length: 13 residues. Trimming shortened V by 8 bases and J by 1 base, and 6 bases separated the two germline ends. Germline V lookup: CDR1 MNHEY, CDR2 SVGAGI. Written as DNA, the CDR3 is TGTGCCAGCCGCGTTTCTGGGGCCAACGTCCTGACTTTC. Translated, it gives CASRVSGANVLTF.